These 32 T cell receptor beta chains were sequenced from one sample in a study of T cell changes during pregnancy in multiple sclerosis. Measured with immunoSEQ multiplex PCR; TCRdb has only the in-frame clones, and not every one. The sample comprises around 95,000 clones, about 91% of which are singletons, and around 2.1% rests with the top ten. Material: peripheral blood, obtained after pregnancy. These receptor sequences come from a female donor in good health, enrolled as a control in a pregnancy study.

This clone was observed once. V and J are TRBV5-8 and TRBJ1-1; D call uncertain. The CDR3 totals 17 residues. CDR1 and CDR2 (germline): SGHTS, YDEGEE. Trimming removed 0 bases from V and 4 bases from J, with 19 bases in between. CDR3 nucleotides: TGTGCCAGCAGCTTGGATGGATCAGCGAGGAGCATCACTGAAGCTTTCTTT. It yields the protein CASSLDGSARSITEAFF.

This rearrangement joins TRBV5-6 to TRBJ1-1; the D gene is possibly TRBD1 (5 bases). This CDR3 has 14 residues. Per the germline V gene, CDR1 is SGHDT and CDR2 is YYEEEE. V was trimmed by 4 bases and J by 0 bases, leaving 10 bases between them. The CDR3 is CASSRQRMNTEAFF. In DNA form, the CDR3 reads TGTGCCAGCAGCCGACAGCGTATGAACACTGAAGCTTTCTTT.

The chain carries TRBV7-3 and TRBJ2-2; 7 nucleotides match TRBD1. The CDR3 extends over 16 amino acids. The V gene's germline CDR1 is SGHTA and CDR2 FQGTGA. Trimming took 5 bases from V and 2 from J; bases not matched to a gene: 8. CDR3 residues: CASSASGTVNTGELFF. DNA of the CDR3: TGTGCCAGCAGCGCCTCCGGGACAGTCAACACCGGGGAGCTGTTTTTT.

This chain connects TRBV6-5 to TRBJ1-5; unclear D gene. CDR3 size: 15 residues. Germline values: CDR1 MNHEY, CDR2 SVGAGI. Trimming took 6 bases from V and 0 from J, leaving 12 bases between them. The CDR3: CASRETRYSNQPQHF. The CDR3 bases are TGTGCCAGCAGAGAGACACGTTATAGCAATCAGCCCCAGCATTTT.

J is TRBJ2-7 and V is TRBV5-1; 10 bases are a match to TRBD1. CDR3 size: 16 residues. Germline-derived CDR1 and CDR2 are SGHRS and YFSETQ. Unmatched junction bases numbered 8, after V lost 2 bases and J lost 3 bases. The CDR3 DNA reads as TGCGCCAGCAGCTTTTCCGGGACAGGGGTCTTCTACGAGCAGTACTTC. Its protein is CASSFSGTGVFYEQYF.

The chain links TRBV29-1 to TRBJ1-1; D is unresolved. CDR1 and CDR2 (germline): SQVTM, ANQGSEA. V lost 3 bases, J lost 4 bases, and 6 bases lay in between. The length of the CDR3 is 11 residues. The CDR3 here is CSVDIGTEAFF. The CDR3 bases are TGCAGCGTTGATATCGGCACTGAAGCTTTCTTT.

This rearrangement joins TRBV10-3 to TRBJ2-1; 9 bases are shared with TRBD2. The CDR3 consists of 13 residues. Trimming cost V 10 bases and J 9 bases; bases outside gene matches: 10. Germline assignment: CDR1 ENHRY and CDR2 SYGVKD. CDR3 nucleotide sequence: TGTGCCACAAGCGGGAGGCCTCTTCGTGAGCAGTTCTTC. Translation: CATSGRPLREQFF.

The V call is TRBV28, the J call TRBJ1-2; D may be TRBD1 (5 bases). The CDR3 contains 14 residues. V lost 3 bases, J lost 0 bases, and 8 bases lay in between. The germline V gene has CDR1 MDHEN and CDR2 SYDVKM. This CDR3 is CASSFSGANYGYTF. CDR3 sequence (DNA): TGTGCCAGCAGTTTTTCGGGGGCTAACTATGGCTACACCTTC.

The chain joins TRBV7-2 to TRBJ2-7; D is unresolved. Germline V gene lookup returns CDR1 SGHTA and CDR2 FQGNSA. V lost 5 bases and J 2 bases, leaving 13 bases between the germline ends. This CDR3 comprises 14 residues. The CDR3 sequence: CASSRTPFAYEQYF. CDR3 coding DNA: TGTGCCAGCAGCCGAACTCCCTTTGCCTACGAGCAGTACTTC. Variable domain in full (rest from reference TRBV7-2 and TRBJ2-7): GAGVSQSPSNKVTEKGKDVELRCDPISGHTALYWYRQSLGQGLEFLIYFQGNSAPDKSGLPSDRFSAERTGGSVSTLTIQRTQQEDSAVYLCASSRTPFAYEQYFGPGTRLTVT.

J is TRBJ1-1 and V is TRBV7-6; D ambiguous. This CDR3 is 14 amino acids long. Trimming cost V 0 bases and J 4 bases, with 9 bases left between them. From germline, CDR1 is SGHVS and CDR2 FNYEAQ. The CDR3 nucleotides are TGTGCCAGCAGCTTAGCGCAAGAGGGCACTGAAGCTTTCTTT. Encoded protein: CASSLAQEGTEAFF.

V and J are TRBV7-2 and TRBJ1-2, with D possibly matching TRBD1 (5 bases). The V gene's germline CDR1 is SGHTA and CDR2 FQGNSA. The CDR3 spans 14 residues. The V gene lost 0 bases and the J gene lost 3 bases, with 8 bases spanning the gap. CDR3 DNA sequence: TGTGCCAGCAGCTTAGCTCCGGGGGACTATGGCTACACCTTC. This encodes CASSLAPGDYGYTF.

The chain links TRBV4-2 to TRBJ1-1, with TRBD1 matching 11 bases. CDR3 length: 14 residues. CDR1 and CDR2 (germline): LGHNA, YNFKEQ. J was trimmed by 10 bases and V by 0 bases; bases with no gene match: 4. As DNA, the CDR3 is TGTGCCAGCAGCCAAGATAGGGGACAGGGGGGAGCTTTCTTT. Protein sequence: CASSQDRGQGGAFF.

The chain employs TRBV5-4 and TRBJ2-1, with 7 bases identical to TRBD1. The J segment lost 12 bases and the V segment lost 5 bases, leaving 8 bases of the junction unmatched. This CDR3 spans 12 amino acids. Germline CDR1 SGHNT, CDR2 YYREEE (reference sequence). CDR3 in DNA: TGTGCCAGCAGTCTGTTACAGGGGCCGCAGTTCTTC. It translates to CASSLLQGPQFF.

This chain uses TRBV7-9 with TRBJ1-5, with D possibly matching TRBD1 (5 bases). The V end was cut by 5 bases, the J end by 4 bases, with 9 bases between. Germline V gene lookup returns CDR1 SEHNR and CDR2 FQNEAQ (reference sequence). CDR3 length: 13 amino acids. CDR3 protein: CASSETANQPQHF. The CDR3 DNA follows: TGTGCCAGCAGCGAGACAGCAAATCAGCCCCAGCATTTT.

V is TRBV19 and J is TRBJ2-5; D call uncertain. Judging by the DNA end, TRBJ2-7 fits better; the J call may be wrong. Germline CDR1 is LNHDA and CDR2 is SQIVND (reference sequence). CDR3 length: 12 amino acids. The CDR3 loop reads CASSIAGSEQYF. The CDR3 DNA follows: TGTGCCAGTAGTATCGCAGGTTCCGAGCAGTACTTC.

The chain employs TRBV27 and TRBJ2-5; D is possibly TRBD1 or TRBD2 (5 bases each). Gene TRBJ2-7 matches the end of the DNA better, so the J call may be wrong. CDR3 length: 13 amino acids. Germline-derived CDR1 and CDR2 are MNHEY and SMNVEV (reference sequence). CDR3 amino acids: CASGLGDSYEQYF. In DNA, the CDR3 is TGTGCCAGCGGGCTGGGGGACTCCTACGAGCAGTACTTC.

The rearrangement joins TRBV19 to TRBJ2-4; D may be TRBD2 (6 bases). The ends were cut back, 10 bases at V and 0 bases at J, with 10 bases in the middle. The CDR3 contains 13 residues. Germline V gives CDR1 LNHDA, CDR2 SQIVND (reference sequence). DNA for the CDR3: TGTGCCACCGCCGGGGGAGCCAAAAACATTCAGTACTTC. Protein: CATAGGAKNIQYF.

The chain recombines TRBV6-1 with TRBJ1-5; TRBD1 agrees at 9 bases. This CDR3 is built from 16 residues. Germline CDR1 MNHNS, CDR2 SASEGT. V lost 4 bases and J lost 9; bases outside the gene matches: 13. The CDR3 is CASSVNSGQGYMPQHF. The CDR3 region has the DNA TGTGCCAGCAGTGTAAACTCGGGACAGGGTTACATGCCCCAGCATTTT.

In DNA, the CDR3 is TGTGCCAGCAGCTTAGGGCCAGGACAGACTGAAGCTTTCTTT. Amino acids: CASSLGPGQTEAFF. This chain connects TRBV7-2 to TRBJ1-1, with D possibly TRBD1 on 6 matching bases. The germline CDR1 and CDR2 sequences are SGHTA and FQGNSA. The CDR3 is made up of 14 amino acids. Trimming took 1 base from V and 5 from J, leaving 11 bases between them.

The V call is TRBV30, the J call TRBJ1-1; weak D call: TRBD1 (5 bases). The CDR3 consists of 12 residues. Germline V CDR1 and CDR2: GTSNPN, SVGIG (reference sequence). Trimming stripped 4 bases from V and 8 bases from J, with 14 bases between. The CDR3 DNA is TGTGCCTGGAACGGAGGGGCTGGAGAAGCTTTCTTT. Translated: CAWNGGAGEAFF. The whole variable domain, remainder taken from reference TRBV30 and TRBJ1-1, is SQTIHQWPATLVQPVGSPLSLECTVEGTSNPNLYWYRQAAGRGLQLLFYSVGIGQISSEVPQNLSASRPQDRQFILSSKKLLLSDSGFYLCAWNGGAGEAFFGQGTRLTVV.

The V and J genes are TRBV6-5 and TRBJ2-1; D gene unclear. Germline CDR1 reads MNHEY; CDR2 reads SVGAGI. CDR3 length equals 14 residues. The V end lost 7 bases, the J end lost 6 bases, and 16 bases lay between the germline ends. The CDR3 reads CASIGGWRGNEQFF. The DNA of the CDR3 is TGTGCCAGCATCGGCGGTTGGAGAGGCAATGAGCAGTTCTTC.

This chain connects TRBV5-1 to TRBJ2-3; D remains ambiguous. CDR1 is SGHRS and CDR2 is YFSETQ in the germline V gene. The length of the CDR3 is 13 residues. The V gene lost 5 bases and the J gene lost 3 bases, with 10 bases spanning the gap. DNA for the CDR3: TGCGCCAGCAGGCCGGGTGGAACAGATACGCAGTATTTT. It yields the protein CASRPGGTDTQYF.

The J gene is TRBJ2-3, the V gene TRBV14, with 8 bases aligning to TRBD2. This CDR3 region has 15 residues. The J segment lost 3 bases and the V segment lost 4 bases, leaving 6 bases of the junction unmatched. Germline-derived CDR1 and CDR2 are SGHDN and FVKESK. The CDR3 DNA sequence: TGTGCCAGCAGCCGGGTCGGGAGGGGAACAGATACGCAGTATTTT. Its translation is CASSRVGRGTDTQYF.

The chain employs TRBV7-9 and TRBJ1-5; tentative D call: TRBD1 (5 bases). From germline, CDR1 is SEHNR and CDR2 FQNEAQ (reference sequence). The V end was cut by 3 bases, the J end by 3 bases, with 15 bases between. CDR3 size: 16 residues. The CDR3 DNA reads as TGTGCCAGCAGCTTGTTTTTAGGGACTTCCAATCAGCCCCAGCATTTT. It translates to CASSLFLGTSNQPQHF.

The chain uses TRBV7-9 and TRBJ2-3, with TRBD2 matching 13 bases. This CDR3 is 15 amino acids long. V shed 5 bases and J 6 bases; nucleotides not matched to a gene: 5. Germline CDR1 and CDR2: SEHNR and FQNEAQ (reference sequence). DNA of the CDR3: TGTGCCAGCAGCCGAATGACTAGCGGGAGGGATACGCAGTATTTT. Translating it yields CASSRMTSGRDTQYF. The complete variable domain, with remaining parts taken from reference TRBV7-9 and TRBJ2-3, reads DTGVSQNPRHKITKRGQNVTFRCDPISEHNRLYWYRQTLGQGPEFLTYFQNEAQLEKSRLLSDRFSAERPKGSFSTLEIQRTEQGDSAMYLCASSRMTSGRDTQYFGPGTRLTVL.

V and J are TRBV10-3 and TRBJ2-1; 9 positions agree with TRBD2. The CDR3 has 13 residues. The germline V gene encodes CDR1 ENHRY and CDR2 SYGVKD. V was clipped by 10 bases and J by 10 bases; unmatched bases: 11. The DNA for the CDR3 is TGTGCCACCACCGGGACTAGCTCGGGAGAGCAGTTCTTC. Encoded protein: CATTGTSSGEQFF.

The V and J genes are TRBV18 and TRBJ2-7; 10 bases line up with TRBD1. The CDR3 is 16 residues long. Trimming at V came to 6 bases and at J to 5 bases, leaving 13 bases not matched to a gene. CDR1 is KGHSH, CDR2 LQKENI, per germline. Here the CDR3 DNA reads TGTGCCAGCTCCGCACCGGGACAGGGGTACATCGACGAGCAGTACTTC. Protein product: CASSAPGQGYIDEQYF. The full variable domain, completed using reference TRBV18 and TRBJ2-7, is NAGVMQNPRHLVRRRGQEARLRCSPMKGHSHVYWYRQLPEEGLKFMVYLQKENIIDESGMPKERFSAEFPKEGPSILRIQQVVRGDSAAYFCASSAPGQGYIDEQYFGPGTRLTVT.

This chain uses TRBV6-5 with TRBJ2-7; TRBD1 aligns across 11 bases. The CDR3 is 13 residues long. From germline, CDR1 is MNHEY and CDR2 SVGAGI. With V trimmed by 7 bases and J by 3 bases, 2 bases remained unmatched. The CDR3 DNA reads as TGTGCCAGCATGGGGACAGGGGGCTACGAGCAGTACTTC. Encoded protein: CASMGTGGYEQYF.

This clone was detected once. The CDR3: CASSWSQGLTEAFF. As DNA, the CDR3 is TGTGCCAGCAGCTGGAGCCAGGGGTTGACTGAAGCTTTCTTT. The J gene is TRBJ1-1, the V gene TRBV5-6, with D maybe TRBD1 (6 bases). Trimming took off 3 bases at V and 5 bases at J, with 14 bases between the two ends. CDR3 size: 14 residues. CDR1 is SGHDT, CDR2 YYEEEE, per germline.

This chain links TRBV5-5 with TRBJ1-1; no firm D call. With 0 bases removed from V and 0 bases from J, the gap between germline ends came to 9 bases. The germline CDR1 and CDR2 sequences are SGHKS and YYEKEE (reference sequence). The length of the CDR3 is 15 residues. The CDR3 nucleotides are TGTGCCAGCAGCTTGGCCCCAGGCTTGAACACTGAAGCTTTCTTT. Its protein is CASSLAPGLNTEAFF.

This clone showed up just once. The chain joins TRBV7-9 to TRBJ1-2, with D perhaps matching TRBD1 (5 bases). V lost 5 bases and J lost 7, with 17 bases in between. CDR1 is SEHNR and CDR2 is FQNEAQ in the germline V gene (reference sequence). CDR3 size: 14 residues. CDR3 DNA: TGTGCCAGCAGCAGGGGCCCCGCTAAGAGTGGCTACACCTTC. It codes for CASSRGPAKSGYTF. The whole variable domain, remainder taken from reference TRBV7-9 and TRBJ1-2, is DTGVSQNPRHKITKRGQNVTFRCDPISEHNRLYWYRQTLGQGPEFLTYFQNEAQLEKSRLLSDRFSAERPKGSFSTLEIQRTEQGDSAMYLCASSRGPAKSGYTFGSGTRLTVV.

The V and J genes are TRBV9 and TRBJ2-1; 14 positions match TRBD2. After removal of 4 bases from V and 12 bases from J, the junction contained 15 bases not matched to a gene. Germline values: CDR1 SGDLS, CDR2 YYNGEE. The CDR3 sequence is 17 residues long. CDR3 region: CASSPSFRTSGGIRQFF. The CDR3 bases are TGTGCCAGCAGCCCGAGCTTCAGGACTAGCGGGGGGATACGGCAGTTCTTC.